This T cell receptor (beta chain) is drawn from a study of blood T cell repertoires in COVID-19. Study members were between about 18 and 95 years old and lived in 20 to 30 US regions. Looked up from germline, CDR1 is LNHDA and CDR2 is SQIVND (reference sequence). V shed 5 bases and J shed 0 bases, with 17 bases lying between them. The CDR3 spans 17 residues. The authors' processing: Reference gene primer amplification gave estimated nucleated cell counts. Sequenced by immunoSEQ multiplex PCR; TCRdb stores in-frame clones only, minus some. The DNA was the basis for D and trimming; V, J and clone size are from that table. The sample records over 350,000 clones, nearly 90% being singletons.

This receptor was obtained from a woman in her late teens or twenties with acute COVID-19. This chain uses TRBV19 with TRBJ1-3, with unresolved D. The source material was PBMCs or T cells enriched from blood (not recorded which). CDR3: CASSEDWISGSGNTIYF. DNA of the CDR3: TGTGCCAGTAGTGAAGACTGGATATCTGGCTCTGGAAACACCATATATTTT.